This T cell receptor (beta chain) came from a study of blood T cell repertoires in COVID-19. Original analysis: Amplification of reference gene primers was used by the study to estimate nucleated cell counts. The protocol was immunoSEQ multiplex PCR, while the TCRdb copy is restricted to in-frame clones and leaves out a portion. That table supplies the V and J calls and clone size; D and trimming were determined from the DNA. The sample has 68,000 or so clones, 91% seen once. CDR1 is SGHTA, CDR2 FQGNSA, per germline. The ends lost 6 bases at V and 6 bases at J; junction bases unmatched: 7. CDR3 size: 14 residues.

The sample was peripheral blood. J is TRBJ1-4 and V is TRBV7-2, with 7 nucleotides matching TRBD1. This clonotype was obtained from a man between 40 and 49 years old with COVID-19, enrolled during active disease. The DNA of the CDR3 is TGTGCCAGCAGTCACAGGGGAAGGGATGAAAAACTGTTTTTT. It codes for CASSHRGRDEKLFF.